Presented here are 26 T cell receptor beta chains from one specimen sequenced in a study of monozygotic twins with cystic fibrosis. The repertoire was sequenced with immunoSEQ multiplex PCR; TCRdb's copy has only in-frame clones and lacks some. The sample includes about 7,500 clones, 90% to 95% of them seen just once. Source material: blood. The receptors here all came from a boy aged 2-15 years with cystic fibrosis.

The chain combines TRBV9 with TRBJ2-5; 11 bases are shared with TRBD2. With 3 bases clipped from V and 1 base from J, the junction kept 5 bases outside the gene matches. In germline, CDR1 is SGDLS, CDR2 YYNGEE. The length of the CDR3 is 16 residues. In nucleotides, the CDR3 is TGTGCCAGCAGCGCGACGCTAGCGGGGGGCCAAGAGACCCAGTACTTC. This codes for CASSATLAGGQETQYF.

CDR3 region: CASSLAGEADTQYF. The DNA of the CDR3 is TGTGCCAGCTCACTAGCGGGGGAGGCAGATACGCAGTATTTT. The V and J genes are TRBV7-6 and TRBJ2-3; 11 bases line up with TRBD2. The CDR3 is 14 residues long. Per the germline V gene, CDR1 is SGHVS and CDR2 is FNYEAQ. With 8 bases clipped from V and 4 bases from J, the junction kept 5 bases outside the gene matches.

This chain joins TRBV11-2 and TRBJ2-3, with a tentative D call TRBD1 (6 bases). Germline values: CDR1 SGHAT, CDR2 FQNNGV. The CDR3 extends over 15 amino acids. V gave up 1 base and J gave up 6 bases, with 14 bases separating them. This CDR3 is CASSLVGGDMDTQYF. The CDR3 DNA is TGTGCCAGCAGCTTAGTAGGTGGGGACATGGATACGCAGTATTTT.

The chain uses TRBV7-2 and TRBJ1-1; D gene uncertain. V lost 2 bases, J lost 1 base, and 5 bases lay in between. The length of the CDR3 is 13 residues. Germline CDR1 is SGHTA and CDR2 is FQGNSA. CDR3 DNA sequence: TGTGCCAGCAGCTTATTATGGAACACTGAAGCTTTCTTT. Its protein product is CASSLLWNTEAFF.

The chain recombines TRBV19 with TRBJ2-2; 7 nucleotides match TRBD2. V dropped 5 bases and J dropped 0; count of bases not matched to a gene: 6. The CDR3 runs to 16 residues. Germline values: CDR1 LNHDA, CDR2 SQIVND (reference sequence). The CDR3 region is CASSGSGKPNTGELFF. The CDR3 bases are TGTGCCAGTAGTGGAAGCGGGAAACCGAACACCGGGGAGCTGTTTTTT. Full variable domain (missing parts from reference TRBV19 and TRBJ2-2): DGGITQSPKYLFRKEGQNVTLSCEQNLNHDAMYWYRQDPGQGLRLIYYSQIVNDFQKGDIAEGYSVSREKKESFPLTVTSAQKNPTAFYLCASSGSGKPNTGELFFGEGSRLTVL.

The chain combines TRBV7-2 with TRBJ2-3, with 8 nucleotides matching TRBD2. Germline V gene lookup returns CDR1 SGHTA and CDR2 FQGNSA. V was pared by 1 base and J by 10 bases, with 10 bases of the junction left unmatched. The CDR3 loop spans 15 amino acids. CDR3 region: CASSLDAGGVPPQYF. Written as DNA, the CDR3 is TGTGCCAGCAGCTTAGATGCCGGGGGGGTGCCCCCGCAGTATTTT.

This sequence joins TRBV7-3 and TRBJ2-1; no clear D. Trimming pared 2 bases from V and 5 bases from J, leaving 7 bases between. CDR1 is SGHTA, CDR2 FQGTGA, per germline. The CDR3 totals 13 residues. The CDR3: CASSLLEDNEQFF. The CDR3 nucleotides are TGTGCCAGCAGCTTACTTGAGGACAATGAGCAGTTCTTC.

V usage is TRBV7-9 and J usage is TRBJ1-1; the match to TRBD1 covers 9 bases. This CDR3 is built from 16 residues. V was pared by 5 bases and J by 6 bases, with 13 bases of the junction left unmatched. The germline CDR1 and CDR2 sequences are SEHNR and FQNEAQ (reference sequence). The CDR3 DNA follows: TGTGCCAGCAGCGGACACAGGGGGCGAAATTCTGCTGAAGCTTTCTTT. It yields the protein CASSGHRGRNSAEAFF.

This chain connects TRBV13 to TRBJ2-5, with 7 bases aligning to TRBD1. Germline V lookup: CDR1 PRHDT, CDR2 FYEKMQ (reference sequence). The CDR3 is 14 amino acids. V lost 4 bases to trimming and J lost 2 bases; unmatched junction nucleotides: 4. CDR3 in DNA: TGTGCCAGCAGCTGGCTACAGGGGCAAGAGACCCAGTACTTC. This codes for CASSWLQGQETQYF.

The chain carries TRBV11-2 and TRBJ2-1; D uncertain. Germline lookup yields CDR1 SGHAT and CDR2 FQNNGV. This CDR3 has 12 residues. The V gene lost 8 bases and the J gene lost 8 bases, with 13 bases spanning the gap. The CDR3 coding sequence is TGTGCCAGCTCCCCCGGATGGGATGAGCAGTTCTTC. Translating gives CASSPGWDEQFF.

The chain couples TRBV7-9 to TRBJ2-1, with 11 bases matching TRBD1. This CDR3 has 15 amino acids. V lost 5 bases, J lost 2 bases, and 2 bases stayed unmatched. The germline V gene encodes CDR1 SEHNR and CDR2 FQNEAQ (reference sequence). In DNA, the CDR3 is TGTGCCAGCAGCCGGGGACAGGGGGCCTACAATGAGCAGTTCTTC. It encodes CASSRGQGAYNEQFF.

Notes on this clone: A junction boundary mismatches the germline segment, possibly from a read error. The rearrangement joins TRBV7-7 to TRBJ2-7; D is unresolved. Germline CDR1 reads SSHAT; CDR2 reads FNYEAQ (reference sequence). This CDR3 comprises 14 residues. The DNA of the CDR3 is TGTGCTAGCAGCCCCCACCATAGCTCCTACGAGCAGTACTTC. Its protein product is CASSPHHSSYEQYF.

This chain uses TRBV5-1 with TRBJ2-7; tentatively, D is TRBD2 (5 bases). Germline V gene data show CDR1 as SGHRS and CDR2 as YFSETQ. Trimming pared 5 bases from V and 4 bases from J, leaving 7 bases between. The CDR3 is 11 residues long. CDR3 sequence: CASRGGYEQYF. DNA for the CDR3: TGCGCCAGCAGAGGAGGTTACGAGCAGTACTTC.

This clone was counted a single time. The V gene is TRBV20-1, the J gene TRBJ2-1; the D is unclear. V was pared by 0 bases and J by 7 bases, with 1 base between. CDR1 and CDR2 (germline): DFQATT, SNEGSKA (reference sequence). The CDR3 contains 10 residues. The CDR3: CSARDNEQFF. In nucleotides, the CDR3 is TGCAGTGCTAGAGATAATGAGCAGTTCTTC.

The CDR3 DNA is TGTGCCAGCAGCTACCTCCCAGGGTCCGAGCAGTACTTC. Translation: CASSYLPGSEQYF. J is TRBJ2-7 and V is TRBV7-6, with a weak D call TRBD1 (5 bases). CDR3 length equals 13 residues. The V gene lost 4 bases and the J gene lost 6 bases, with 13 bases spanning the gap. The germline gives CDR1 SGHVS, CDR2 FNYEAQ.

This chain uses TRBV9 with TRBJ1-4, with TRBD1 matching 7 bases. Trimming removed 4 bases from V and 7 bases from J; junction bases left unmatched: 4. The CDR3 covers 13 residues. Germline V gene lookup returns CDR1 SGDLS and CDR2 YYNGEE. Here the CDR3 reads CASSFRTGEKLFF. In nucleotides, the CDR3 is TGTGCCAGCAGCTTCCGGACAGGTGAAAAACTGTTTTTT.

This sequence joins TRBV9 and TRBJ2-7, with a tentative D call TRBD1 (6 bases). Trimming pared 2 bases from V and 9 bases from J, leaving 18 bases between. This CDR3 has 14 amino acids. The germline V gene encodes CDR1 SGDLS and CDR2 YYNGEE. The CDR3 bases are TGTGCCAGCAGCGTGGGAACAGGGAAATTGGGGCAGTACTTC. Protein product: CASSVGTGKLGQYF.

The chain links TRBV29-1 to TRBJ2-5; TRBD2 matches at 7 bases. Trimming took 1 base from V and 2 from J; bases not matched to a gene: 7. Germline V gene data show CDR1 as SQVTM and CDR2 as ANQGSEA. The CDR3 length is 15 residues. The CDR3 reads CSVEVGLVVQETQYF. CDR3 nucleotide sequence: TGCAGCGTTGAAGTAGGACTAGTCGTTCAAGAGACCCAGTACTTC.

The chain is built from TRBV29-1 and TRBJ1-1; 9 bases agree with TRBD1. This CDR3 is built from 14 residues. V gave up 3 bases and J gave up 7 bases; unmatched junction bases: 9. Germline-derived CDR1 and CDR2 are SQVTM and ANQGSEA. The CDR3 DNA reads as TGCAGCGTTGATCCTCCGGGACAGGGTAATGAAGCTTTCTTT. This encodes CSVDPPGQGNEAFF.

The J gene is TRBJ1-1, the V gene TRBV9; D not resolved. The CDR3 consists of 13 residues. V lost 0 bases and J 5 bases, leaving 8 bases between the germline ends. Germline V CDR1 and CDR2: SGDLS, YYNGEE. As DNA, the CDR3 is TGTGCCAGCAGCGTAGACGTGGGAACTGAAGCTTTCTTT. As protein: CASSVDVGTEAFF.

The chain joins TRBV19 to TRBJ2-7, with D perhaps TRBD2 (5 bases). Germline V CDR1 and CDR2: LNHDA, SQIVND (reference sequence). The germline V and J ends were trimmed by 3 bases and 2 bases, with 11 bases remaining between them. The length of the CDR3 is 14 residues. CDR3 amino acids: CASSMRAQAYEQYF. The CDR3 region has the DNA TGTGCCAGTAGTATGCGGGCCCAGGCCTACGAGCAGTACTTC.

The V and J genes are TRBV11-3 and TRBJ2-7, with D maybe TRBD2 (5 bases). The CDR3 has 13 residues. V dropped 3 bases and J dropped 1 base, with 7 bases sitting between them. Germline CDR1 SGHNT, CDR2 YENEEA. The CDR3 loop is CASSLGRSYEQYF. In DNA form, the CDR3 reads TGTGCCAGCAGCTTGGGGAGATCCTACGAGCAGTACTTC.

The chain combines TRBV2 with TRBJ2-5; D is ambiguous. Germline V lookup: CDR1 SNHLY, CDR2 FYNNEI. Trimming removed 3 bases from V and 10 bases from J, with 15 bases in between. This CDR3 has 13 amino acids. CDR3 in amino acids: CASSEGGRMGQYF. CDR3 DNA sequence: TGTGCCAGCAGTGAGGGTGGGCGGATGGGCCAGTACTTC.

This clone was observed a single time. The chain is built from TRBV28 and TRBJ2-7; weak D call: TRBD2 (5 bases). V gave up 2 bases and J gave up 9 bases, with 8 bases separating them. Germline V gene data show CDR1 as MDHEN and CDR2 as SYDVKM. There are 11 residues in the CDR3. CDR3 sequence: CASSLRAGQYF. In DNA form, the CDR3 reads TGTGCCAGCAGTTTACGTGCGGGGCAGTACTTC.

This clone turned up a few times. V and J are TRBV7-3 and TRBJ1-6; D may be TRBD1 (6 bases). V dropped 4 bases and J dropped 7 bases, with 17 bases sitting between them. Germline values: CDR1 SGHTA, CDR2 FQGTGA. The CDR3 has 16 amino acids. CDR3 nucleotides: TGTGCCAGCAGCTCCACCTCGACAGGCATGAATTCACCCCTCCACTTT. Residues: CASSSTSTGMNSPLHF.

This clone was counted a single time. V usage is TRBV6-5 and J usage is TRBJ1-5; no firm D call. Between the trimmed V and J ends, which lost 5 bases and 3 bases, there was a span of 8 bases. In germline, CDR1 is MNHEY, CDR2 SVGAGI. The CDR3 length is 13 residues. For the CDR3, the DNA is TGTGCCAGCAGTCGAGATACCAATCAGCCCCAGCATTTT. Protein: CASSRDTNQPQHF.